The source of this TCR beta chain is a study of cytomegalovirus exposure and HLA in healthy donors (dated by TCRdb to about 2017). About the full investigation: In an earlier analysis of 550 to 750 of the donors, roughly 300 Gb of sequence data and 90 million to 120 million unique TCR beta sequences from roughly 180 million T cells were reported. An earlier analysis of more than 450 of the donors used high-throughput TCR beta sequencing to judge whether each TCR beta V gene segment behaved as functional or pseudogenic. Every discovery cohort repertoire had been produced on one sequencing platform. An early release that covered fewer than 750 HLA-typed donors contained around 330 gigabases of sequencing data and 65 million to 100 million unique TCR sequences. Roughly 5 DR-DQ haplotypes were handled as single units for association and clustering, since linkage in the cohort was strong. To predict cytomegalovirus infection status, the study combined high-throughput TCR immunosequencing, statistical association of individual TCRs with disease status, and machine learning. Alongside the repertoire data, information on donor age, sex, ethnicity and CMV serostatus was compiled. Using immunosequencing, the study profiled T cell repertoires from 500 to 800 subjects and related those repertoires to cytomegalovirus serostatus. A later analysis re-examined previously published TCR beta repertoires from just over 650 donors and added high-resolution HLA genotyping to investigate patterns of TCR occurrence. Among 300 to 450 genotyped donors of the cohort, an average of approximately 250,000 unique TCR beta nucleotide sequences were sequenced per donor, around 20% of them non-productive. The study was designed to test whether signatures of past pathogen exposure could be identified by cataloging public T cell receptors. Rather than using new phenotypic data, the later analysis identified candidate immune exposures from TCR beta sequences and from how often those sequences occurred across donors. In addition to the first cohort of approximately 670 subjects, a separate validation cohort of 120 different subjects was used. In a later genetic analysis, genome-wide SNP genotypes for about 60% of the 666 donors were used, and that subset was treated as a discovery cohort. Typing coverage differed by locus: A, B, C, DRB1 and DQB1 were typed in about 629-630 donors, DQA1 in approximately 520, DPA1 in approximately 610, and DPB1 in 450 to 490. Among the approximately 400 genotyped donors, about 83% belonged to the genetic ancestry cluster associated with self-reported Caucasian donors. Both class I and class II loci were covered by HLA typing, at four-digit resolution.

Sequences WSHSY (CDR1) and SAAADI (CDR2) are obtained from the germline V gene. There are 13 amino acids in the CDR3, from cysteine to phenylalanine inclusive. Here the CDR3 DNA is all that survives: 39 bases in frame from base 1. Germline trimming amounts to 5 bases on V and 10 bases on J, with 8 as the count of junction bases outside the gene matches. General study outcomes and caveats: In a later analysis, the rate of TCR association differed among HLA loci, with DRB1 alleles having the most associated TCRs and HLA-C alleles having the fewest. Because counts were too low, roughly 18 rarely observed V segments, including chromosome 9 orphons, were left out of the earlier analysis of some 600 of the donors. The study listed approximately 150 TCR beta chains as associated with cytomegalovirus. At a false discovery rate of 0.05, a later analysis linked roughly 17,000 TCR beta sequences to specific HLA alleles. A further reported finding was that TCR beta sequences accurately predicted the HLA-A and HLA-B alleles for most subjects in the first cohort. Correlated functional status among segregating V segments might reflect linkage disequilibrium, but an unknown experimental factor could not be ruled out. A cluster of highly shared sequence variants was judged likely to be a technical artifact of the sequencing pipeline. When HLA alleles, especially DR and DQ, strongly co-occurred, attributing TCR associations to individual alleles was difficult. The classifier was reported to diagnose cytomegalovirus status with high specificity and sensitivity in both the original and validation cohorts. In vitro tests confirmed that three of the cytomegalovirus-associated TCR beta chains recognize cytomegalovirus antigens. According to a later analysis, parvovirus B19, influenza, CMV and Epstein-Barr virus appeared linked to several top co-occurrence clusters. In an earlier analysis of more than 450 of the donors, most TCR beta V segments were observed in productive rearrangements about 87% or about 30% of the time, broadly matching IMGT annotations. According to a later genetic analysis, donors in an Asian-associated ancestry cluster had fewer N-insertions in productive TCRs than the approximately 670-donor mean. HLA typing was unavailable for some donors at each locus, so association tests used only the typed subset. In a later genetic analysis, a missense DCLRE1C variant was associated with V-gene and J-gene trimming of TCR beta chains, and the association was replicated in an independent cohort. A later analysis found that HLA-associated TCR beta chains were more clonally expanded and had lower generation probabilities than equally common non-associated chains. The cohort was sequenced for TCR beta chains only, and without alpha or paired-chain data the features that could be detected were limited. Immune exposure information for the cohort was limited to CMV serostatus. Sequencing depth was assumed to be roughly uniform across donors in the presence/absence analyses, though that assumption may not hold. While some public TCRs were present in many individuals, most TCR sequences turned up only very rarely across donors. The authors suggested that the approach could potentially be extended to other disease states and immunological phenotypes. Some IMGT-functional V segments, including TRBV6-2 and TRBV6-3, could not be distinguished by the 87-base-pair reads and were therefore excluded. In a later analysis, most CMV-associated TCR beta chains were found to appear HLA-restricted, with HLA associations seemingly driven largely by CMV exposure.

This clone was seen more than once but under ten times. The antigen this receptor binds is unknown. Base qualities are not provided; no much larger clone lies one nucleotide away. In total, over 600 healthy bone marrow donors made up the cohort. Cohort members were all nominally healthy when sampled, although unrecorded immune exposures were likely present. The donor was CMV seropositive and belonged to the group of about 290 seropositive cohort members. A peripheral blood sample was collected from each donor, and TCR beta sequencing was performed on peripheral blood mononuclear cells. The Qiagen DNeasy Blood Extraction Kit was used to extract genomic DNA from the blood cell samples. The library was made by the immunoSEQ multiplex PCR assay. A mixture of 60 forward primers for TCR Vbeta segments and 13 reverse primers for TCR Jbeta segments was used in the multiplex PCR. Amplification of the CDR3 region of rearranged TCR beta genes was performed with a multiplex PCR assay on genomic DNA. Amplified TCR beta libraries were sequenced as 87-base-pair reads on the Illumina HiSeq System. The paper's processing steps were these. A later analysis counted approximately 76 million unique TCR beta chains across the 666 repertoires, and about 10 million of these chains were shared by at least two donors. Raw reads were error-corrected and collapsed into unique sequences by a nearest-neighbor algorithm in which closely related sequences were merged to remove PCR and sequencing errors. CDR3 sequences were aligned to IMGT reference sequences to assign V, D and J gene segments. For a sequence to be retained, at least a six-nucleotide match to both a V gene segment and a J gene segment was required. A rearrangement was called productive if the CDR3 had no stop codons and remained in frame with V and J, and every other rearrangement was called non-productive. CDR3 was defined according to IMGT convention as the region running from the second conserved V-encoded cysteine to the conserved J-encoded phenylalanine. The earlier analysis of some 580 of the donors excluded any sequence lacking an unambiguous match to a single V gene segment. In an earlier analysis of approximately 550 of the donors, V segments were called functional above 56.7% productive rearrangements and were called segregating when the between-donor standard deviation exceeded 5%. A statistical classification framework was developed to diagnose cytomegalovirus status using the catalog of TCR beta chain sequences. In a later analysis, V and J genes were assigned by comparing TCR nucleotide sequences against IMGT/GENE-DB human TR gene sequences. Using the TCRdist pipeline, a later analysis assigned CDR3 sequences along with most-parsimonious VDJ recombination scenarios. In a later analysis, every TCR beta chain was defined by the combination of its CDR3 amino acid sequence and its V-gene family, and reads without a unique V-gene family were dropped. To address suspected cross-contamination and a sequencing artifact, a later analysis removed 592 highly shared, low-generation-probability nucleotide sequences. In a later analysis, a clonal expansion index for each public chain was calculated from normalized within-repertoire ranks of inferred template counts. Generation probabilities in a later analysis came from a VDJ recombination model fitted to out-of-frame rearrangements, and those results were checked against IGoR. Hypergeometric tests were used in a later analysis to score TCR-TCR, TCR-HLA and TCR-CMV co-occurrence, with a repertoire-size bias correction applied to the TCR pairs. In a later analysis, false discovery rates were estimated by permuting HLA or CMV assignments 20 times. A later analysis grouped co-occurring TCRs with DBSCAN, adding TCRdist sequence similarity when clustering within HLA-allele-positive subsets. For co-occurrence clustering, repertoires with fewer than 30,000 or more than 120,000 public chains were excluded, along with roughly 5 repertoires with anomalous nucleotide sharing. In TCRdb, the immuneACCESS table is reduced to in-frame sequences with V and J assigned. These tables do not hold every clone; where another copy was compared, an unresolved V gene accounts for under half, and the others remain unexplained. Clone size and V and J calls were adopted from that table, with D and trimming inferred from the DNA. The sample table lists 65,000 to 80,000 clones, roughly 79% of them with a count of one. 22% of the sample belongs to the ten largest clones.

The sample comprised PBMCs. Recombination joined TRBV10-2 with TRBJ2-1; the central 7 bases match TRBD2. This receptor was taken from a woman in her thirties or forties in good health and CMV-seropositive. The DNA reads TGCGCCAGCAGTTGGACTAGTGTCGCGGAGCAGTTCTTC. This is translated as CASSWTSVAEQFF.